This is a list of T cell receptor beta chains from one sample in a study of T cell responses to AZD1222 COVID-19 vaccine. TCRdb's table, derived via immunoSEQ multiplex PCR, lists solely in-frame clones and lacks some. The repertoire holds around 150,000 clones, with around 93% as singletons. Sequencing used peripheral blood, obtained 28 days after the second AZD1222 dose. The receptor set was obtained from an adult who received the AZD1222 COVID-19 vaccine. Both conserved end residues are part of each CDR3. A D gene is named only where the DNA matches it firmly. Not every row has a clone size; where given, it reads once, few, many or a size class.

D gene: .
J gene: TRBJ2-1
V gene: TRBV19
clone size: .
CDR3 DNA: TGTGCCAGTAGTATCATGGGGGATGGGAATGAGCAGTTCTTC
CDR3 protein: CASSIMGDGNEQFF

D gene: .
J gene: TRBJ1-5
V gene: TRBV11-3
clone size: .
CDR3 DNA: TGTGCCAGCAGCACAGGATGGGGTCAGCCCCAGCATTTT
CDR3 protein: CASSTGWGQPQHF

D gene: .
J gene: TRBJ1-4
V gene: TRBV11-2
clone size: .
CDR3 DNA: TGTGCCAGCAGCTTAGATAGACGGGATGAAAAACTGTTTTTT
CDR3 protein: CASSLDRRDEKLFF

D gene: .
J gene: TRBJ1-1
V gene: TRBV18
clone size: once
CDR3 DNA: TGTGCCAGCTCCCAAATCACCGCTGAAGCTTTCTTT
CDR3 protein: CASSQITAEAFF

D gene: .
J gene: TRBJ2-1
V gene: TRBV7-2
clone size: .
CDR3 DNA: TGTGCCAGCACCGGGACGGGACACAATGAGCAGTTCTTC
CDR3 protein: CASTGTGHNEQFF

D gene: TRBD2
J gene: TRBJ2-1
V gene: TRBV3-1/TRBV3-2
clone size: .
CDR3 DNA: TGTGCCAGCAGCCTCAGCGGGGGGCGGTCTAGTGAGCAGTTCTTC
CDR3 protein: CASSLSGGRSSEQFF

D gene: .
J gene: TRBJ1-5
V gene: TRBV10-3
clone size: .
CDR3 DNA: TGTGCCATCGGGTGGAACAATCAGCCCCAGCATTTT
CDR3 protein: CAIGWNNQPQHF

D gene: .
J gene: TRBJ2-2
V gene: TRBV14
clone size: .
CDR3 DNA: TGTGCCAGCAGCCAAGAGTTGAGGGCGGCCGGGGAGCTGTTTTTT
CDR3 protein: CASSQELRAAGELFF

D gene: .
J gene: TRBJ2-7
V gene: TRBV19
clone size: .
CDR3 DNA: TGTGCCAGTAGTATAGACTCAGCCTCCTACGAGCAGTACTTC
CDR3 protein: CASSIDSASYEQYF

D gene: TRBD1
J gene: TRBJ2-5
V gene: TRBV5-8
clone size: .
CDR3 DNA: TGTGCCAGCAGCGGGCGGGACAGGGAAGAGACCCAGTACTTC
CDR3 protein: CASSGRDREETQYF

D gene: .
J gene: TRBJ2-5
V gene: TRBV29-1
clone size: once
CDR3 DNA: TGCAGCGCGTTCCGGTCGGGGGCAGAGACCCAGTACTTC
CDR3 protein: CSAFRSGAETQYF

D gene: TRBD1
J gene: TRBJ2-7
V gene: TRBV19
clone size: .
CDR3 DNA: TGTGCCAGTAGCCCCCGGGACAGGCTTTACGAGCAGTACTTC
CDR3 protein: CASSPRDRLYEQYF

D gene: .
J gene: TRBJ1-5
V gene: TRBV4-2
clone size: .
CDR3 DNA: TGTGCCAGCAGCCAAGAGGGTTCCGGGGAATGGCAGCCCCAGCATTTT
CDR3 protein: CASSQEGSGEWQPQHF

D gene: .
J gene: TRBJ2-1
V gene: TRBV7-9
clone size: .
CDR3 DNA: TGTGCCAGCAGCCCCGGACATTTTGAGCAGTTCTTC
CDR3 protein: CASSPGHFEQFF

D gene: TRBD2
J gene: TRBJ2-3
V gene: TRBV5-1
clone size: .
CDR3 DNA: TGCGCCAGCAGCTTGGGGGCTAGCGGGGACACAGATACGCAGTATTTT
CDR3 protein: CASSLGASGDTDTQYF

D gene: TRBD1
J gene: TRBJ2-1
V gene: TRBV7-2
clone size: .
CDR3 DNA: TGTGCCAGCAGCTTCAGGACAGGGGGCTTCGACAATGAGCAGTTCTTC
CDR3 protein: CASSFRTGGFDNEQFF

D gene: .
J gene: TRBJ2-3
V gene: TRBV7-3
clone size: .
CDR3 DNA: TGTGCCAGCAGCACAAGGGGGACACCTACAGATACGCAGTATTTT
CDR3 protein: CASSTRGTPTDTQYF

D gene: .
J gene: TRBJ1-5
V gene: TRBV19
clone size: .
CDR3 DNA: TGTGCCTCAGTGGGAGAAGGGTACCAGCCCCAGCATTTT
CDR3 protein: CASVGEGYQPQHF

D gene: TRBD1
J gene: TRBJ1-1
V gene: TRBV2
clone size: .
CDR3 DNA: TGTGCCAGCCGATCTTTCGGGACAGGGGGTTTCTTT
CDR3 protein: CASRSFGTGGFF

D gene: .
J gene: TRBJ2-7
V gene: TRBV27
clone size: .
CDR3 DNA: TGTGCCAGCAGTCAATCCCAGGGCTACGAGCAGTACTTC
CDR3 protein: CASSQSQGYEQYF

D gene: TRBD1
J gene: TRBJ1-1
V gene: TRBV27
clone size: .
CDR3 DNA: TGTGCCAGCAGTTTATCGGGACAGCTCACTGAAGCTTTCTTT
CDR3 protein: CASSLSGQLTEAFF

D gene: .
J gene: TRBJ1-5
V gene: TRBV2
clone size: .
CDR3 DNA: TGTGCCAGCCCGATCAATCAGCCCCAGCATTTT
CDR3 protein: CASPINQPQHF

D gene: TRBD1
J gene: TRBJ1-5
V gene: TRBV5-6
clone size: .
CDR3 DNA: TGTGCCAGCAGCTCAGGGGGTTTAAATCAGCCCCAGCATTTT
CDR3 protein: CASSSGGLNQPQHF

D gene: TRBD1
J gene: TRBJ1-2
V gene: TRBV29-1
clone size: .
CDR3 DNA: TGCAGCGTGTCTGACCCGGGACAGGGAAACTATGGCTACACCTTC
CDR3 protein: CSVSDPGQGNYGYTF

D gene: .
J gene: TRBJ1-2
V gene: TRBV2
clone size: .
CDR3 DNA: TGTGCCAGCAGTGATATCCGGGGTTTGGACTATGGCTACACCTTC
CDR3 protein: CASSDIRGLDYGYTF

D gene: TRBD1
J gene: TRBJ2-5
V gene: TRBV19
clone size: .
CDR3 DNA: TGTGCCAGTAGTCCCCGAAGGGACAGGGGAGGTCTGGAGACCCAGTACTTC
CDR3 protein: CASSPRRDRGGLETQYF

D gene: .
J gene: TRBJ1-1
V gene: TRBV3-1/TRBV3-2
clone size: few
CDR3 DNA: TGTGCCAGCAGCCGGGGGGAGATGAACACTGAAGCTTTCTTT
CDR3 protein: CASSRGEMNTEAFF

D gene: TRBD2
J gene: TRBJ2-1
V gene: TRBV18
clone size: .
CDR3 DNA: TGTGCCAGCTCACAACCGGGACTAGCCTTCAATGAGCAGTTCTTC
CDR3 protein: CASSQPGLAFNEQFF

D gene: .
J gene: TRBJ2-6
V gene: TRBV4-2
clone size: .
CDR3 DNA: TGTGCCAGCAGCCCGGAGAGGAACTCGGGATCTGGGGCCAACGTCCTGACTTTC
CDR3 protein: CASSPERNSGSGANVLTF

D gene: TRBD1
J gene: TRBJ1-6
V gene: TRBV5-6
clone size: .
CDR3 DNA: TGTGCCAGCAGCACGGGACAGAACTATAATTCACCCCTCCACTTT
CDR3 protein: CASSTGQNYNSPLHF

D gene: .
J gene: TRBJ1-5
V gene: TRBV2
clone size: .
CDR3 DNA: TGTGCCAGCAGTGAATTCAACGTGGTACCCCAGCATTTT
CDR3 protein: CASSEFNVVPQHF

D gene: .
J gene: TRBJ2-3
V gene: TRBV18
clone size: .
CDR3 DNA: TGTGCCAGCAGACCGGCCGTGGCAGATACGCAGTATTTT
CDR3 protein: CASRPAVADTQYF

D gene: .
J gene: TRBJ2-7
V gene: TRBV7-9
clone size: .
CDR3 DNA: TGTGCCAGCACCTCCTCCGGCTACGAGCAGTACTTC
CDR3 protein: CASTSSGYEQYF

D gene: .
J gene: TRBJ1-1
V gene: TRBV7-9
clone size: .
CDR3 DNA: TGTGCCAGCAGCTCGACCGGACGGTTAGGAACTGGGGCTTTCTTT
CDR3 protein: CASSSTGRLGTGAFF

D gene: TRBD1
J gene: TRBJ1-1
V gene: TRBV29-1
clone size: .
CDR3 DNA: TGCAGCGTTGGCCCGCTGCCGACAGGGCGGACTGAAGCTTTCTTT
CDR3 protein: CSVGPLPTGRTEAFF

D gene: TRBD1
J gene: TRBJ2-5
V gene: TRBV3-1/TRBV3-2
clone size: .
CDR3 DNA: TGTGCCAGCAGCCAGGCCGGGACAGAAGAGACCCAGTACTTC
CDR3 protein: CASSQAGTEETQYF

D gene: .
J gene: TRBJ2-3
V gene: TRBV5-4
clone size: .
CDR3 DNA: TGTGCCAGCAGCCCCAGGGGGGCGTTAGGCACAGATACGCAGTATTTT
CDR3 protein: CASSPRGALGTDTQYF

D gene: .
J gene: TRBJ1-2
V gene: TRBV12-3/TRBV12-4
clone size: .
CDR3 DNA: TGTGCCAGCAGTTTTACGTACTATGGCTACACCTTC
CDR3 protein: CASSFTYYGYTF

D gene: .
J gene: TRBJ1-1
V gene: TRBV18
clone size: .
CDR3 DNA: TGTGCCAGCTCCTCAGGTTTGACGGAGGCTTTCTTT
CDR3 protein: CASSSGLTEAFF

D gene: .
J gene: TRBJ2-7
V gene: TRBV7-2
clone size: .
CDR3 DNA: TGTGCCAGCAGCTTGGGGACGCACCCCTACGAGCAGTACTTC
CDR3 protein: CASSLGTHPYEQYF

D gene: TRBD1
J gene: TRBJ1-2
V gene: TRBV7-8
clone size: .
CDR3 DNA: TGTGCCAGCAGCCCCGATCGGACAGGGGGCTTTCTAGGCTACACCTTC
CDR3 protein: CASSPDRTGGFLGYTF

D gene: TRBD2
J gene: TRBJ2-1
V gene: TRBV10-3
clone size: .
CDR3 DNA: TGTGCAACGGGGTCCCCTAGCGGGGCCGACAATGAGCAGTTCTTC
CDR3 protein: CATGSPSGADNEQFF

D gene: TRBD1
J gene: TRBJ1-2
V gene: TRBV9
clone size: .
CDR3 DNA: TGTGCCAGCAGCGTAGCATCAGGGGGGATCTATGGCTACACCTTC
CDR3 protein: CASSVASGGIYGYTF

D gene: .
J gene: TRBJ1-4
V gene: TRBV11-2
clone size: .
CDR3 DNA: TGTGCCAGCAGCCCGGGGGTAGGGGGGCCTAATGAAAAACTGTTTTTT
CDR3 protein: CASSPGVGGPNEKLFF

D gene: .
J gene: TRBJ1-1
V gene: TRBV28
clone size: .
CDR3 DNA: TGTGCCAGCAGTCCCCATGGCAGGCAACGGAAAGCTTTCTTT
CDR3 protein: CASSPHGRQRKAFF

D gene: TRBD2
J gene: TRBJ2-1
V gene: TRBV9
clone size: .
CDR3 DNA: TGTGCCAGCAGCGTACGGAGCGGGGGGGTCGATGAGCAGTTCTTC
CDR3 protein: CASSVRSGGVDEQFF

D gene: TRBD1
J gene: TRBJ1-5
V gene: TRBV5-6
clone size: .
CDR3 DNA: TGTGCCAGCAGCCGGTGGACAGGGGGTTATCAGCCCCAGCATTTT
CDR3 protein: CASSRWTGGYQPQHF

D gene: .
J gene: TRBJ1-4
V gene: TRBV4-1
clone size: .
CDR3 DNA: TGCGCCAGCAGCCAGGCAGGAGCTAATGAAAAACTGTTTTTT
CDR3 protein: CASSQAGANEKLFF

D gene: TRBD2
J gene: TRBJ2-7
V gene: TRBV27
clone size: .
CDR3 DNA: TGTGCCAGCAGAGCGGGGTCTGGCGAGCAGTACTTC
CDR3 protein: CASRAGSGEQYF

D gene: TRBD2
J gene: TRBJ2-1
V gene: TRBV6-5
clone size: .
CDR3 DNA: TGTGCCAGCAGACAGCCTAGCGGGGGGGAAAATGAGCAGTTCTTC
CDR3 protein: CASRQPSGGENEQFF

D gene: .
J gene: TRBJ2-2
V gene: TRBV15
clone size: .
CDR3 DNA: TGTGCCACCAGCCGAAGATCTGCCGGGGAGCTGTTTTTT
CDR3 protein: CATSRRSAGELFF

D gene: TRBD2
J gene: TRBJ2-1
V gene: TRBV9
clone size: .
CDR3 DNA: TGTGCCAGCTCCCCCGCGGCTAGCGGGGGGGCAGGGGACAATGAGCAGTTCTTC
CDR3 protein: CASSPAASGGAGDNEQFF